This T cell receptor (beta chain) stems from a study of monozygotic twins with cystic fibrosis. General study points: Monozygotic CF twins shared more identical nucleotide clonotypes than unrelated patients.

Repertoires were generated with immunoSEQ multiplex PCR, while TCRdb's copy carries only in-frame clones and drops some. This sample has roughly 10,000 clones, with roughly 96% found just once. Comment on this clone: The antigen is unknown.

The sequenced sample consisted of blood. This TCR was recovered from a boy aged 5-17 years with cystic fibrosis.

The CDR3 coding sequence is TGTGCCAGCAGCCAAGATGTCGGAGGGGCGTCCTACGAGCAGTACTTC. Translated, it gives CASSQDVGGASYEQYF. The V gene is TRBV4-2, the J gene TRBJ2-7; TRBD2 might be the D (6 bases). CDR1 LGHNA and CDR2 YNFKEQ come from the germline V gene. The CDR3 is made up of 16 amino acids. Trimming took 0 bases from V and 1 from J, leaving 13 bases between them.